A single sample gave rise to the 25 T cell receptor beta chains below, sequenced in a study of PD-1 blockade in classical Hodgkin lymphoma (dated by TCRdb to the early 2020s). This specimen's time point label, per the study, means: cycle 1 day 1 (C1D1), immediately before nivolumab initiation. Every trial patient had relapsed after autologous stem cell transplantation, and cohorts A, B and C differed in prior brentuximab vedotin exposure. The library came from the immunoSEQ multiplex PCR assay. The clones in this table, taken by TCRdb from immuneACCESS, are in-frame only. Not every clone is retained; where verified, under half of the shortfall comes from an unresolved V gene, and the cause of the rest is unknown. The sample table records approximately 14,000 clones; 86% of these occur just once. Of the sample, approximately 4.5% falls within the top ten clones. Sample: peripheral blood mononuclear cells (PBMCs), taken at baseline. The receptors shown here come from a human donor with classical Hodgkin lymphoma.

The chain is built from TRBV28 and TRBJ1-2; 9 bases match TRBD1. The CDR3 contains 13 residues. Germline loops: CDR1 MDHEN, CDR2 SYDVKM. V lost 5 bases, J lost 4 bases, and 2 bases stayed unmatched. The CDR3 region has the DNA TGTGCCAGCAGTGGGGACAGGGTCTATGGCTACACCTTC. This codes for CASSGDRVYGYTF.

The genes are TRBV14 and TRBJ2-7; tentative D call: TRBD2 (6 bases). The CDR3 runs 16 residues. The germline V and J ends were trimmed by 1 base and 1 base, with 14 bases remaining between them. Germline V gene lookup returns CDR1 SGHDN and CDR2 FVKESK. The CDR3 loop reads CASSQGAGRQSYEQYF. The CDR3 DNA sequence: TGTGCCAGCAGCCAAGGGGCGGGACGTCAATCCTACGAGCAGTACTTC.

The CDR3 spells CASSYMGNQPQHF. The CDR3 nucleotides read TGTGCCAGCAGTTATATGGGGAATCAGCCCCAGCATTTT. This chain links TRBV27 with TRBJ1-5; D is unresolved. There are 13 residues in the CDR3. V gave up 4 bases and J gave up 4 bases, with 8 bases separating them. Germline V gene lookup returns CDR1 MNHEY and CDR2 SMNVEV (reference sequence).

This clone was observed once. The identical CDR3 is also encoded by other nucleotide sequences in the sample. The V and J genes are TRBV10-3 and TRBJ1-1; 8 nucleotides agree with TRBD1. The CDR3 extends over 13 amino acids. V trimming: 7 bases; J trimming: 8 bases; junction bases outside the gene matches: 9. Germline V CDR1 and CDR2: ENHRY, SYGVKD. CDR3: CAITGGRDEEAFF. The DNA of the CDR3 is TGTGCCATCACAGGGGGCAGGGATGAAGAAGCTTTCTTT.

This chain links TRBV9 with TRBJ2-1, with a tentative D call TRBD2 (6 bases). V was shortened by 1 base and J by 1 base, with 12 bases between the two germline ends. CDR1 is SGDLS, CDR2 YYNGEE, per germline. The CDR3 spans 16 residues. Here the CDR3 reads CASSVSGGVSYNEQFF. CDR3 coding DNA: TGTGCCAGCAGCGTATCCGGGGGAGTATCCTACAATGAGCAGTTCTTC.

V usage is TRBV7-2 and J usage is TRBJ2-7, with D perhaps TRBD1 (6 bases). This CDR3 is 15 amino acids long. Trimming removed 2 bases at V and 6 bases at J, with 17 bases between. Per germline, CDR1 SGHTA and CDR2 FQGNSA. CDR3 residues: CASSLRQAAEAEQYF. In nucleotides, the CDR3 is TGTGCCAGCAGCTTAAGACAGGCGGCGGAAGCCGAGCAGTACTTC.

This chain joins TRBV29-1 and TRBJ1-2; D not resolved. V lost 4 bases, J lost 4 bases, and 13 bases lay in between. Germline CDR1 is SQVTM and CDR2 is ANQGSEA. This CDR3 is built from 13 residues. Here the CDR3 DNA reads TGCAGCGTTGGAGTCCCAGGAGGCTATGGCTACACCTTC. The encoded protein is CSVGVPGGYGYTF.

The rearrangement joins TRBV7-9 to TRBJ2-5, with TRBD1 identical over 10 bases. Germline-derived CDR1 and CDR2 are SEHNR and FQNEAQ (reference sequence). V lost 2 bases to trimming and J lost 5 bases; unmatched junction nucleotides: 14. The CDR3 loop spans 18 amino acids. For the CDR3, the DNA is TGTGCCAGCAGCTTAACCCCTGCCGGGACAGGGGCATCGGAGACCCAGTACTTC. Protein sequence: CASSLTPAGTGASETQYF. The complete variable domain, with remaining parts taken from reference TRBV7-9 and TRBJ2-5, reads DTGVSQNPRHKITKRGQNVTFRCDPISEHNRLYWYRQTLGQGPEFLTYFQNEAQLEKSRLLSDRFSAERPKGSFSTLEIQRTEQGDSAMYLCASSLTPAGTGASETQYFGPGTRLLVL.

The chain couples TRBV2 to TRBJ2-1; D is perhaps TRBD2 (6 bases). Germline values: CDR1 SNHLY, CDR2 FYNNEI. V was clipped by 6 bases and J by 10 bases, with 10 bases between them. The CDR3 extends over 11 amino acids. DNA for the CDR3: TGTGCCAGCAGCGGGACTCCCGAGCAGTTCTTC. Amino acid sequence: CASSGTPEQFF.

The chain employs TRBV18 and TRBJ1-3; 11 bases are a match to TRBD1. Per the germline V gene, CDR1 is KGHSH and CDR2 is LQKENI. With 1 base clipped from V and 6 bases from J, the junction kept 8 bases outside the gene matches. The CDR3 sequence is 17 residues long. CDR3 DNA sequence: TGTGCCAGCTCACCACTGCCGGGACAGGGGGTGGAAAACACCATATATTTT. Translation: CASSPLPGQGVENTIYF.

The chain is built from TRBV5-4 and TRBJ1-1, with D hard to call. Trimming cost V 2 bases and J 1 base, with 6 bases left between them. This CDR3 spans 13 amino acids. CDR1 is SGHNT and CDR2 is YYREEE in the germline V gene (reference sequence). CDR3: CASSFAWNTEAFF. CDR3 coding DNA: TGTGCCAGCAGCTTCGCGTGGAACACTGAAGCTTTCTTT.

The chain couples TRBV28 to TRBJ1-2; TRBD1 agrees at 11 bases. The J segment lost 7 bases and the V segment lost 3 bases, leaving 7 bases of the junction unmatched. Germline V gene sequence: CDR1 MDHEN, CDR2 SYDVKM. The CDR3 totals 15 residues. CDR3 nucleotide sequence: TGTGCCAGCAGTTTTTCAGGACAGGGGGCGGGTGGCTACACCTTC. Protein sequence: CASSFSGQGAGGYTF.

V usage is TRBV30 and J usage is TRBJ1-1; TRBD1 aligns across 12 bases. J lost 3 bases, V lost 0 bases, and 8 bases had no gene match. Germline lookup yields CDR1 GTSNPN and CDR2 SVGIG (reference sequence). The CDR3 is 17 amino acids. CDR3: CAWSVPGTGGSHTEAFF. The DNA of the CDR3 is TGTGCCTGGAGTGTCCCCGGGACAGGGGGCAGTCACACTGAAGCTTTCTTT.

The count of this clone is one. The chain is built from TRBV7-2 and TRBJ1-2; no clear D. The CDR3 runs to 15 residues. The V gene lost 5 bases and the J gene lost 0 bases, with 13 bases spanning the gap. The V gene's germline CDR1 is SGHTA and CDR2 FQGNSA. The CDR3 loop is CASSLYPFSNYGYTF. The CDR3 nucleotides are TGTGCCAGCAGCCTTTACCCCTTTTCTAACTATGGCTACACCTTC. Complete variable domain (other parts from reference TRBV7-2 and TRBJ1-2): GAGVSQSPSNKVTEKGKDVELRCDPISGHTALYWYRQSLGQGLEFLIYFQGNSAPDKSGLPSDRFSAERTGGSVSTLTIQRTQQEDSAVYLCASSLYPFSNYGYTFGSGTRLTVV.

The genes are TRBV5-6 and TRBJ2-5; D is unresolved. The CDR3 covers 13 residues. Germline CDR1 SGHDT, CDR2 YYEEEE. The V gene lost 4 bases and the J gene lost 1 base, with 8 bases spanning the gap. CDR3 residues: CASSPETQETQYF. Written as DNA, the CDR3 is TGTGCCAGCAGCCCGGAAACCCAAGAGACCCAGTACTTC.

The gene calls are TRBV6-1 and TRBJ2-7, with unresolved D. Trimming took off 3 bases at V and 3 bases at J, with 12 bases between the two ends. Germline CDR1 reads MNHNS; CDR2 reads SASEGT. This CDR3 region has 14 residues. The CDR3 sequence: CASSEGQENYEQYF. The CDR3 bases are TGTGCCAGCAGTGAGGGTCAAGAAAACTACGAGCAGTACTTC.

This sequence joins TRBV2 and TRBJ2-1; 11 bases align to TRBD2. This CDR3 comprises 16 residues. Germline V gives CDR1 SNHLY, CDR2 FYNNEI. V gave up 2 bases and J gave up 3 bases; unmatched junction bases: 3. This chain's CDR3 is CASSERLAGGYNEQFF. CDR3 DNA sequence: TGTGCCAGCAGTGAACGTCTAGCGGGAGGCTACAATGAGCAGTTCTTC.

The J gene is TRBJ2-1, the V gene TRBV13; 14 bases line up with TRBD2. The CDR3 spans 17 residues. With V trimmed by 5 bases and J by 8 bases, 11 bases remained unmatched. Germline lookup yields CDR1 PRHDT and CDR2 FYEKMQ (reference sequence). This CDR3 is CASSPTSGGAHYDEQFF. The CDR3 region has the DNA TGTGCCAGCAGCCCGACTAGCGGGGGGGCTCATTACGATGAGCAGTTCTTC.

The V and J genes are TRBV6-5 and TRBJ2-7, with D maybe TRBD2 (6 bases). The length of the CDR3 is 15 residues. Germline lookup yields CDR1 MNHEY and CDR2 SVGAGI. The germline V and J ends were trimmed by 0 bases and 5 bases, with 14 bases remaining between them. Written as DNA, the CDR3 is TGTGCCAGCAGTTACTCGGGGGGTAAAGATAACGAGCAGTACTTC. Its translation: CASSYSGGKDNEQYF.

This chain joins TRBV4-3 and TRBJ2-1; 8 nucleotides agree with TRBD2. J was trimmed by 8 bases and V by 1 base; bases with no gene match: 7. Germline V lookup: CDR1 LGHNA, CDR2 YSLEER. The CDR3 is 15 amino acids. CDR3 sequence (DNA): TGCGCCAGCAGCCAAGGACAGTCCGGGAGGGATGAGCAGTTCTTC. It yields the protein CASSQGQSGRDEQFF.

V gene TRBV19 combines with J gene TRBJ1-2, with D uncertain. The CDR3 has 13 residues. Germline V gene sequence: CDR1 LNHDA, CDR2 SQIVND (reference sequence). V was pared by 6 bases and J by 6 bases, with 14 bases between. CDR3 sequence (DNA): TGTGCCAGTAGAAGACAAACGAGGGATGGCTACACCTTC. This translates into CASRRQTRDGYTF.

The chain uses TRBV7-3 and TRBJ2-1, with D hard to call. V was shortened by 3 bases and J by 8 bases, with 11 bases between the two germline ends. The germline CDR1 and CDR2 sequences are SGHTA and FQGTGA. This CDR3 region has 13 residues. For the CDR3, the DNA is TGTGCCAGCAGCTTTTGGTCCGGCCATGAGCAGTTCTTC. Encoded protein: CASSFWSGHEQFF.

The chain employs TRBV27 and TRBJ2-5, with 7 bases identical to TRBD1. The end of the DNA aligns better with TRBJ2-7, so the J call may be wrong. Germline assignment: CDR1 MNHEY and CDR2 SMNVEV (reference sequence). The CDR3 is 15 amino acids. This chain's CDR3 is CASSLSQQGMDEQYF. The DNA for the CDR3 is TGTGCCAGCAGTTTATCGCAACAGGGGATGGACGAGCAGTACTTC.

The genes are TRBV11-2 and TRBJ2-7; D may be TRBD2 (6 bases). Germline CDR1 and CDR2: SGHAT and FQNNGV. This CDR3 region has 16 residues. Trimming removed 1 base at V and 3 bases at J, with 16 bases between. The CDR3: CASSLASWDSGYEQYF. The CDR3 DNA sequence: TGTGCCAGCAGCTTAGCTTCGTGGGACTCCGGCTACGAGCAGTACTTC.

V and J are TRBV7-2 and TRBJ2-5, with TRBD1 matching 7 bases. Germline CDR1 SGHTA, CDR2 FQGNSA. CDR3 size: 15 residues. V lost 6 bases to trimming and J lost 5 bases; unmatched junction nucleotides: 12. CDR3 in amino acids: CASSLVRGRWETQYF. DNA of the CDR3: TGTGCCAGCAGTCTAGTGAGGGGGCGCTGGGAGACCCAGTACTTC.